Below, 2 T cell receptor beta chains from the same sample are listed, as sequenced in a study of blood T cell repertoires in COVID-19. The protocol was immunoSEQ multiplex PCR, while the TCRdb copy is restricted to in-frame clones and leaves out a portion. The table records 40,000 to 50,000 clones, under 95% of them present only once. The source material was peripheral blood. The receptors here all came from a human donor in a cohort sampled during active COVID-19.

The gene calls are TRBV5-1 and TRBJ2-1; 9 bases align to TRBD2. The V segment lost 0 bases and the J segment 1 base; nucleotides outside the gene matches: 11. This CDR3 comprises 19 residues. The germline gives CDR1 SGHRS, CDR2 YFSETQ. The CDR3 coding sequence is TGCGCCAGCAGCTTGGGTCTCAAAATAGCGGGAGTTTCCTACAATGAGCAGTTCTTC. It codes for CASSLGLKIAGVSYNEQFF. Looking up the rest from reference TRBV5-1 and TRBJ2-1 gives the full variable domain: KAGVTQTPRYLIKTRGQQVTLSCSPISGHRSVSWYQQTPGQGLQFLFEYFSETQRNKGNFPGRFSGRQFSNSRSEMNVSTLELGDSALYLCASSLGLKIAGVSYNEQFFGPGTRLTVL.

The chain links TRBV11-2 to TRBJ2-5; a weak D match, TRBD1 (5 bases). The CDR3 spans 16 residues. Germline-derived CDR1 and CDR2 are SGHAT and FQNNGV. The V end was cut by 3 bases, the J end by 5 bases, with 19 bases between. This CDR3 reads CASSFGSTGAVETQYF. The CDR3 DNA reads TGTGCCAGCAGCTTTGGGTCAACTGGGGCGGTGGAGACCCAGTACTTC.